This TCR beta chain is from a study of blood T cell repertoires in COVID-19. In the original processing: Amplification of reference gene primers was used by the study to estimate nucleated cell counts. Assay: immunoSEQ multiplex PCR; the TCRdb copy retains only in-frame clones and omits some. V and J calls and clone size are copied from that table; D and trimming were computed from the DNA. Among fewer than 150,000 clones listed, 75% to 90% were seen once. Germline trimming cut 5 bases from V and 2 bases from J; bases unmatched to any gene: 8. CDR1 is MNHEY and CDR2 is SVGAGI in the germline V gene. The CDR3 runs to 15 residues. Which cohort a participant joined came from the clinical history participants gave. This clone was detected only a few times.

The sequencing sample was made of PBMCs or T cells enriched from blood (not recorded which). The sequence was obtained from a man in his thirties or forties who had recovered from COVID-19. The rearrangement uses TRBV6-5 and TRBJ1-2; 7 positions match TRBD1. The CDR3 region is CASSQKGQANYGYTF. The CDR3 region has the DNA TGTGCCAGCAGTCAAAAAGGACAGGCGAACTATGGCTACACCTTC.